The next 20 T cell receptor beta chains were all read from a single sample in a study of T cells expressing NK-cell markers. No DNA is given; TCRdb re-called the 5' RACE reads and lists each CDR3 protein once. Listed are about 550,000 distinct CDR3 sequences; less than 4.5% falls within the top ten. The sample was blood T cells: a sorted CD56 or NKG2C T cell subset, CD4+ or CD8+ T cells, or bulk PBMC T cells (not recorded which). These receptor sequences come from a man younger than 35 in good health.

The chain couples TRBV11-1 to TRBJ2-3; the D call of TRBD2 rests on TCRdb alone, since no DNA is present to check it. Germline V gene sequence: CDR1 SGHAT, CDR2 FQDESV (reference sequence). The CDR3 covers 19 residues. The CDR3 spells CASSPHLGLAGGHPDTQYF. Full variable domain (missing parts from reference TRBV11-1 and TRBJ2-3): EAEVAQSPRYKITEKSQAVAFWCDPISGHATLYWYRQILGQGPELLVQFQDESVVDDSQLPKDRFSAERLKGVDSTLKIQPAELGDSAMYLCASSPHLGLAGGHPDTQYFGPGTRLTVL.

This sequence joins TRBV20-1 and TRBJ1-5. CDR1 is DFQATT, CDR2 SNEGSKA, per germline (reference sequence). CDR3 length: 15 residues. The CDR3: CSASPATDSNQPQHF.

The gene calls are TRBV4-2 and TRBJ2-1; the TRBD2 assignment by TCRdb is unverifiable without DNA. The CDR3 has 19 residues. Looked up from germline, CDR1 is LGHNA and CDR2 is YNFKEQ. The CDR3 reads CASSPGQQLAGVKYNEQFF.

The genes are TRBV20-1 and TRBJ1-5. The V gene's germline CDR1 is DFQATT and CDR2 SNEGSKA (reference sequence). The CDR3 runs 17 residues. The CDR3 region is CSARLGWGQYSNQPQHF.

V usage is TRBV20-1 and J usage is TRBJ1-2; TCRdb reports TRBD1, a call that lacks DNA to check it against. Germline loops: CDR1 DFQATT, CDR2 SNEGSKA (reference sequence). CDR3 length: 16 amino acids. The CDR3 is CSARDDQWTPRNGYTF.

V gene TRBV6-2 or TRBV6-3 combines with J gene TRBJ2-1; TCRdb outputs TRBD2, but without DNA this stays unchecked. This CDR3 contains 16 residues. In germline, CDR1 is MNHEY, CDR2 SVGEGT. The chain's CDR3 is CASSPTLAKTYNEQFF.

J is TRBJ1-4 and V is TRBV5-5; the TRBD1 assignment by TCRdb is unverifiable without DNA. The CDR3 extends over 16 amino acids. Germline V gene data show CDR1 as SGHKS and CDR2 as YYEKEE (reference sequence). CDR3 protein: CASSPAPLGTNEKLFF.

This sequence joins TRBV4-1 and TRBJ1-1; TCRdb outputs TRBD1, but without DNA this stays unchecked. There are 16 residues in the CDR3. In germline, CDR1 is MGHRA, CDR2 YSYEKL. CDR3 sequence reads: CASSPPQGVLNTEAFF.

The J gene is TRBJ2-1, the V gene TRBV4-1; TCRdb selects TRBD2, and the lack of DNA leaves this call unchecked. The CDR3 is made up of 17 amino acids. Germline V CDR1 and CDR2: MGHRA, YSYEKL. Here the CDR3 reads CASSQNLGLAGGNEQFF.

The chain employs TRBV6-1 and TRBJ2-2. In germline, CDR1 is MNHNS, CDR2 SASEGT. The CDR3 is 14 residues long. The CDR3 reads CASSAYSTTGELFF.

The J gene is TRBJ2-5, the V gene TRBV7-9; TCRdb's D call, TRBD1, is unchecked because there is no DNA. Germline loops: CDR1 SEHNR, CDR2 FQNEAQ (reference sequence). This CDR3 spans 15 amino acids. CDR3 in amino acids: CASSPTTGGGETQYF.

The chain links TRBV4-3 to TRBJ2-3; TCRdb gives TRBD2 as the D gene, but with no DNA this cannot be confirmed. CDR3 length: 18 residues. CDR1 and CDR2 (germline): LGHNA, YSLEER. The CDR3 loop is CASSQEASGRGYTDTQYF.

The CDR3 protein is CSAPQRASGELFF. The chain joins TRBV20-1 to TRBJ2-2; absent DNA, TCRdb's TRBD2 call cannot be checked. The CDR3 is 13 amino acids. CDR1 is DFQATT, CDR2 SNEGSKA, per germline (reference sequence).

The chain combines TRBV20-1 with TRBJ2-1; TCRdb proposes TRBD2, but this gene call is untestable without DNA. From germline, CDR1 is DFQATT and CDR2 SNEGSKA (reference sequence). This CDR3 has 16 amino acids. CDR3 region: CSARPPSGRTYNEQFF.

This chain joins TRBV20-1 and TRBJ2-4; TCRdb lists TRBD1, though no DNA is available to test this call. The CDR3 is made up of 16 amino acids. The V gene's germline CDR1 is DFQATT and CDR2 SNEGSKA (reference sequence). The CDR3 reads CSALGGQYNTKNIQYF.

CDR3 sequence: CASSLEFGNTIYF. V and J are TRBV5-1 and TRBJ1-3. This CDR3 spans 13 amino acids. From germline, CDR1 is SGHRS and CDR2 YFSETQ.

The chain couples TRBV7-2 to TRBJ1-2. The CDR3 covers 11 residues. Germline V gene lookup returns CDR1 SGHTA and CDR2 FQGNSA. The CDR3 loop reads CASRADYGYTF.

The J gene is TRBJ2-5, the V gene TRBV6-5; checking the TCRdb D call of TRBD2 is not possible without DNA. CDR3 length: 14 residues. CDR1 and CDR2 from the germline V gene are MNHEY and SVGAGI. CDR3 amino acids: CASSYGRATETQYF.

This sequence joins TRBV3-1 and TRBJ1-6; TCRdb's D call, TRBD1, is unchecked because there is no DNA. This CDR3 region has 15 residues. Germline V gives CDR1 LGHDT, CDR2 YNNKEL (reference sequence). The CDR3: CASSEAGTGGSPLHF.

The V and J genes are TRBV30 and TRBJ1-1. Germline V lookup: CDR1 GTSNPN, CDR2 SVGIG (reference sequence). The CDR3 totals 14 residues. The CDR3 here is CAWSVRGRNTEAFF.